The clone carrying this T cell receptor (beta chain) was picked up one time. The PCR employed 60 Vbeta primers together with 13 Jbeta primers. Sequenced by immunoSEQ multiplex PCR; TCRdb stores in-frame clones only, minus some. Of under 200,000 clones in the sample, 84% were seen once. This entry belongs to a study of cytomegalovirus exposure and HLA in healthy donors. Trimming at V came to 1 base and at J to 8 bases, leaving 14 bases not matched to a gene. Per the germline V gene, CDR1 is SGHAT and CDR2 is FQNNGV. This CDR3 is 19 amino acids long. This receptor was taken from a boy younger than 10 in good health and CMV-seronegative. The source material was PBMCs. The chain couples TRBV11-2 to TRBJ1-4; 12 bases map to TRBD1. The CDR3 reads CASSLGSVGTGGKGEKLFF. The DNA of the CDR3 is TGTGCCAGCAGCTTAGGTAGTGTCGGGACAGGGGGCAAAGGCGAAAAACTGTTTTTT.